The 7 T cell receptor beta chains given below trace back to one sample, sequenced in a study of CD8+CD57+ T cells in acquired aplastic anemia. Sequenced patients had shown CD8+CD57+ cell expansion by flow cytometry. TCR beta VDJ combinations and CDR3 sequences were profiled from genomic DNA. TCRdb itself ran the reads through MiXCR, one entry per CDR3 protein. This sample yields about 250,000 distinct CDR3 sequences, of which about 44% are seen a single time; 7.8% belongs to the top ten. The sample taken for sequencing was sorted CD4+, CD8+, or CD8+CD57+ T cells (not recorded which) from PBMCs. The receptors were sampled from a human donor with aplastic anemia.

Ten or more counts support this clonotype. V is TRBV5-1 and J is TRBJ1-2; D gene uncertain. The germline V and J ends were trimmed by 1 base and 3 bases, with 13 bases remaining between them. This CDR3 is built from 15 residues. Germline lookup yields CDR1 SGHRS and CDR2 YFSETQ. For the CDR3, the DNA is TGCGCCAGCAGCTTGTTCCGGGAGAGCGACTATGGCTACACCTTC. It translates to CASSLFRESDYGYTF. Full variable domain (missing parts from reference TRBV5-1 and TRBJ1-2): KAGVTQTPRYLIKTRGQQVTLSCSPISGHRSVSWYQQTPGQGLQFLFEYFSETQRNKGNFPGRFSGRQFSNSRSEMNVSTLELGDSALYLCASSLFRESDYGYTFGSGTRLTVV.

Only a few counts were recorded for this clonotype. The germline gene is not matched at one end of the junction; a read error may be the cause. The chain employs TRBV5-6 and TRBJ2-1; D is perhaps TRBD2 (6 bases). This CDR3 comprises 16 residues. CDR1 is SGHDT, CDR2 YYEEEE, per germline. Here the CDR3 reads CATGKAGGSRLNGQFF. For the CDR3, the DNA is TGTGCCACGGGTAAAGCGGGCGGGTCACGGCTCAATGGGCAGTTCTTC.

This chain connects TRBV28 to TRBJ2-7; the D gene is possibly TRBD2 (5 bases). CDR3 length: 14 residues. With 3 bases removed from V and 4 bases from J, the gap between germline ends came to 13 bases. Looked up from germline, CDR1 is MDHEN and CDR2 is SYDVKM. The CDR3 reads CASSFSRGKYEQYF. The DNA of the CDR3 is TGTGCCAGCAGTTTCTCCCGGGGAAAGTACGAGCAGTACTTC.

The chain uses TRBV7-2 and TRBJ1-2; D gene ambiguous. Germline V lookup: CDR1 SGHTA, CDR2 FQGNSA. This CDR3 is built from 13 residues. Trimming left V 5 bases short and J 7 bases short, with 14 bases between. CDR3: CASSPKSEVGYTF. The DNA for the CDR3 is TGTGCCAGCAGCCCCAAGAGTGAGGTTGGCTACACCTTC.

This chain joins TRBV5-5 and TRBJ2-2; tentative D call: TRBD1 (5 bases). The CDR3 runs 15 residues. V dropped 2 bases and J dropped 3 bases, with 11 bases sitting between them. Germline assignment: CDR1 SGHKS and CDR2 YYEKEE (reference sequence). The CDR3: CASSLGASYTGELFF. DNA of the CDR3: TGTGCCAGCAGCTTAGGGGCCTCGTACACCGGGGAGCTGTTTTTT.

The rearrangement joins TRBV27 to TRBJ1-6; D uncertain. The V gene lost 5 bases and the J gene lost 0 bases, with 11 bases spanning the gap. Germline V gives CDR1 MNHEY, CDR2 SMNVEV (reference sequence). The CDR3 consists of 16 residues. The CDR3 spells CASSGTSASYNSPLHF. In nucleotides, the CDR3 is TGTGCCAGCAGTGGAACCTCGGCCTCCTATAATTCACCCCTCCACTTT.

Regarding this clonotype: This may come from a read error, since a much larger clone is one base off. This chain connects TRBV9 to TRBJ2-5, with D hard to call. Germline V gene lookup returns CDR1 SGDLS and CDR2 YYNGEE. CDR3 length: 15 amino acids. This CDR3 is CASSVALGGQETQHF. CDR3 sequence (DNA): TGTGCCAGCAGCGTAGCTCTGGGTGGCCAAGAGACCCAGCACTTC. Full variable domain (rest looked up from reference TRBV9 and TRBJ2-5): DSGVTQTPKHLITATGQRVTLRCSPRSGDLSVYWYQQSLDQGLQFLIQYYNGEERAKGNILERFSAQQFPDLHSELNLSSLELGDSALYFCASSVALGGQETQHFGPGTRLLVL.